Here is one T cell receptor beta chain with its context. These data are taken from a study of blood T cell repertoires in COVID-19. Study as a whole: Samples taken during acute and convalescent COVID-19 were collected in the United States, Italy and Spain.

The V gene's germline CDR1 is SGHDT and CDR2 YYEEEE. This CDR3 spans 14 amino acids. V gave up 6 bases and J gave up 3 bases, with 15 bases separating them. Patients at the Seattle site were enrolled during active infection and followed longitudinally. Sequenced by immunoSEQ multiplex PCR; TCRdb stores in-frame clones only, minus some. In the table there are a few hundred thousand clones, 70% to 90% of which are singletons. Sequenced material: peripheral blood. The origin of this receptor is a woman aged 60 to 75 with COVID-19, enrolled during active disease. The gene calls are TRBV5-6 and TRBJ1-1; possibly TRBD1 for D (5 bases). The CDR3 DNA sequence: TGTGCCAGCAACCGGCGGGGGGGAGACACTGAAGCTTTCTTT. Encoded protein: CASNRRGGDTEAFF.